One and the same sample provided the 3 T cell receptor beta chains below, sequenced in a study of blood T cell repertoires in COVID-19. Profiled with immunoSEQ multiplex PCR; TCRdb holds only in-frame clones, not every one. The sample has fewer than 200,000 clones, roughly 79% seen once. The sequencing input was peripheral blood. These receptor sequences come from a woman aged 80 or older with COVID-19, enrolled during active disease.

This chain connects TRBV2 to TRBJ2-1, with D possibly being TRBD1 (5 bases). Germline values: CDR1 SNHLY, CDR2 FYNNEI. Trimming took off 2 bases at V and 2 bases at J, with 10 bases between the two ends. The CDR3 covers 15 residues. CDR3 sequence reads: CASSELAGTYNEQFF. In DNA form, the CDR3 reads TGTGCCAGCAGTGAACTCGCAGGGACCTACAATGAGCAGTTCTTC.

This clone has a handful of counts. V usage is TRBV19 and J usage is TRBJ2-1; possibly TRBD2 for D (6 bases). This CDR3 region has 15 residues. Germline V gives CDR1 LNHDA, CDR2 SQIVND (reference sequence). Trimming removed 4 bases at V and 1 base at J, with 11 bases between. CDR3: CASSRAGLSYNEQFF. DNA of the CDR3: TGTGCCAGTAGTAGGGCGGGACTTTCCTACAATGAGCAGTTCTTC.

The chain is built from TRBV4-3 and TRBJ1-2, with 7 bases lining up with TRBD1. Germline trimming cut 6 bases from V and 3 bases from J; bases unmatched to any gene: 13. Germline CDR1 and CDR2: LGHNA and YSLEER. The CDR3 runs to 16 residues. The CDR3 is CASSAIPGQKYYGYTF. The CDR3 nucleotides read TGCGCCAGCAGTGCTATTCCGGGACAGAAGTACTATGGCTACACCTTC.